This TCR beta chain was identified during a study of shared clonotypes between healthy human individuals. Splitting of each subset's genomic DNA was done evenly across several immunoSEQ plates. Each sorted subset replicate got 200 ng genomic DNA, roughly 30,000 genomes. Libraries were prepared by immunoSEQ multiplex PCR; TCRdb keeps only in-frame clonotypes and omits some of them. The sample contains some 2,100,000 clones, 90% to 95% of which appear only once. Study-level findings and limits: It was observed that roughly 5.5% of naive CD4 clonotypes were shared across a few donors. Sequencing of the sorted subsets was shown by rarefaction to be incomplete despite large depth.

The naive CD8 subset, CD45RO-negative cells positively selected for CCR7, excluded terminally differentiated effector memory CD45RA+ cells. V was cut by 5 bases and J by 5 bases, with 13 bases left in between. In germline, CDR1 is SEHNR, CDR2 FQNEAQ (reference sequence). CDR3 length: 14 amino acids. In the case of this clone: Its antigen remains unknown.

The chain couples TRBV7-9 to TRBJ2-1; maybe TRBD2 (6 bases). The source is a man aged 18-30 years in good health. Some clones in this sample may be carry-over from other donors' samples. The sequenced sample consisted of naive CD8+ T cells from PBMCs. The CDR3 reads CASSGRDGNNEQFF. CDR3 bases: TGTGCCAGCAGCGGGCGGGACGGCAACAATGAGCAGTTCTTC.